Presented here are 14 T cell receptor beta chains from one specimen sequenced in a study of blood T cells in healthy people across ages. With a J-beta primer mix and a sample-barcoded 5' primer, a second PCR ran about 7 to 12 cycles. TCRdb independently ran MiXCR on the 5' RACE reads; one entry per CDR3 protein. The table lists about 280,000 distinct CDR3 sequences, roughly 26% of them singletons. Sequencing input: blood. The receptors stem from a woman in her 70s in good health.

The CDR3 sequence: CASSSGQKLYEQYF. The CDR3 bases are TGCGCCAGCAGCTCGGGACAGAAATTATACGAGCAGTACTTC. The chain recombines TRBV5-1 with TRBJ2-1, with TRBD1 matching 7 bases. The DNA end is a closer match to TRBJ2-7, so the J assignment may be wrong. Germline V gene sequence: CDR1 SGHRS, CDR2 YFSETQ. The CDR3 contains 14 residues.

V gene TRBV28 combines with J gene TRBJ1-5, with D maybe TRBD1 (6 bases). The length of the CDR3 is 16 residues. The V gene's germline CDR1 is MDHEN and CDR2 SYDVKM. V gave up 6 bases and J gave up 0 bases, with 15 bases separating them. Here the CDR3 DNA reads TGTGCCAGCAGCCTCGGACAGTACCATAGCAATCAGCCCCAGCATTTT. Its protein product is CASSLGQYHSNQPQHF.

This clonotype was detected ten times or more. This chain joins TRBV6-2 or TRBV6-3 and TRBJ1-2; TRBD1 might be the D (6 bases). CDR1 MNHEY and CDR2 SVGEGT come from the germline V gene. Trimming took 2 bases from V and 4 from J, leaving 14 bases between them. The CDR3 loop spans 15 amino acids. CDR3 residues: CASSYPRQVVYGYTF. DNA for the CDR3: TGTGCCAGCAGTTACCCGCGACAGGTCGTCTATGGCTACACCTTC.

The CDR3 bases are TGCAGCGTTCCACAGGGGGCTAGGATCTCTGAAGCTTTCTTT. Amino acid sequence: CSVPQGARISEAFF. The genes are TRBV29-1 and TRBJ1-1; 9 bases are shared with TRBD1. Germline lookup yields CDR1 SQVTM and CDR2 ANQGSEA. The CDR3 is 14 amino acids. V gave up 5 bases and J gave up 6 bases; unmatched junction bases: 10.

The V call is TRBV20-1, the J call TRBJ2-3; 11 bases are shared with TRBD2. The germline gives CDR1 DFQATT, CDR2 SNEGSKA (reference sequence). V lost 3 bases to trimming and J lost 6 bases; unmatched junction nucleotides: 8. This CDR3 is 15 amino acids long. The CDR3 here is CSASFTSGSLDTQYF. CDR3 in DNA: TGCAGTGCTAGTTTTACTAGCGGGAGCCTTGATACGCAGTATTTT.

This clonotype appeared many times. V usage is TRBV11-2 and J usage is TRBJ2-4; possibly TRBD1 or TRBD2 for D (5 bases each). V dropped 3 bases and J dropped 9 bases, with 12 bases sitting between them. Germline V gene sequence: CDR1 SGHAT, CDR2 FQNNGV. This CDR3 spans 13 amino acids. The CDR3 nucleotides are TGTGCCAGCAGCTTCAGAGGGGAGCCCATTCAGTACTTC. Protein: CASSFRGEPIQYF.

V usage is TRBV11-2 and J usage is TRBJ2-7; D unclear. The V and J ends lost 3 bases and 2 bases respectively, with 5 bases between them. CDR3 length: 12 residues. Per germline, CDR1 SGHAT and CDR2 FQNNGV. The CDR3 DNA is TGTGCCAGCAGCTTCGGCCCCTACGAGCAGTACTTC. Its translation is CASSFGPYEQYF.

This clonotype was counted at least ten times. The chain recombines TRBV29-1 with TRBJ2-5; D is perhaps TRBD1 or TRBD2 (5 bases each). Germline lookup yields CDR1 SQVTM and CDR2 ANQGSEA. There are 12 residues in the CDR3. The germline V and J ends were trimmed by 4 bases and 3 bases, with 9 bases remaining between them. The CDR3, as DNA: TGCAGCGTTGTGGGGCGGGAAGAGACCCAGTACTTC. It specifies CSVVGREETQYF.

The gene calls are TRBV6-2 or TRBV6-3 and TRBJ2-5; tentative D call: TRBD2 (5 bases). The germline gives CDR1 MNHEY, CDR2 SVGEGT. V lost 2 bases and J lost 5, with 9 bases in between. CDR3 size: 13 residues. The CDR3: CASSYGGFETQYF. The CDR3 DNA follows: TGTGCCAGCAGTTACGGCGGGTTTGAGACCCAGTACTTC.

V gene TRBV29-1 combines with J gene TRBJ2-7, with D perhaps TRBD1 (5 bases). Trimming removed 3 bases at V and 5 bases at J, with 11 bases between. Germline values: CDR1 SQVTM, CDR2 ANQGSEA. The length of the CDR3 is 12 residues. This CDR3 reads CSVDPGFNEQYF. CDR3 DNA: TGCAGCGTTGATCCAGGGTTCAACGAGCAGTACTTC.

This clonotype was seen more than once but under ten times. Just one base apart from a much larger clone, this may be a read error. The rearrangement links TRBV18 to TRBJ2-1, with TRBD2 matching over 15 bases. The closer fit of TRBJ2-5 to the DNA end suggests the J call may be wrong. The CDR3 has 18 amino acids. Germline CDR1 KGHSH, CDR2 LQKENI. The CDR3 nucleotides are TGTGCCAGCTCTCACGGACTAGCGGGAGGGACGCAACAAGAGGCCCAGTACTTC. This encodes CASSHGLAGGTQQEAQYF.

V usage is TRBV4-1 and J usage is TRBJ2-3; D could derive from TRBD1 or TRBD2 (6 bases each). CDR1 and CDR2 from the germline V gene are MGHRA and YSYEKL. This CDR3 region has 15 residues. V was pared by 1 base and J by 1 base, with 9 bases between. This CDR3 reads CASSQVGGRTDTQYF. The CDR3 nucleotides are TGCGCCAGCAGCCAAGTTGGGGGGCGCACAGATACGCAGTATTTT.

There are a few counts of this clonotype. CDR3 nucleotides: TGTGCCAGCAGCCTAGAGGGACTAGACACAGATACGCAGTATTTT. Protein product: CASSLEGLDTDTQYF. V is TRBV7-2 and J is TRBJ2-3; 8 nucleotides align to TRBD2. The CDR3 totals 15 residues. J gave up 2 bases and V 5 bases, and 6 bases lay outside the gene matches. Germline V gene sequence: CDR1 SGHTA, CDR2 FQGNSA.

The sample holds a few counts of this clonotype. The V call is TRBV27, the J call TRBJ2-1; no clear D gene. Trimming pared 2 bases from V and 4 bases from J, leaving 6 bases between. The CDR3 totals 13 residues. Germline CDR1 reads MNHEY; CDR2 reads SMNVEV (reference sequence). The CDR3 protein is CASSLPPYNEQFF. CDR3 nucleotides: TGTGCCAGCAGTTTACCACCTTACAATGAGCAGTTCTTC.